This is a list of T cell receptor beta chains from one sample in a study of shared clonotypes between healthy human individuals. Only in-frame clones appear in the TCRdb table, and some are missing; sequencing was by immunoSEQ multiplex PCR. The sample holds about 600,000 clones, 95% to 96% seen once. The sequenced sample was naive CD8+ T cells sorted from blood. The receptor set was obtained from a woman aged 25-40 years in good health. Each CDR3 is given with its conserved first and last residue. A D gene is named only where the DNA matches it firmly. Only some rows state a clone size, as once, few, many or a class for expanded clones.

J gene | CDR3 length | D gene | V gene | clone size | CDR3 DNA | CDR3 protein
TRBJ2-3 | 15 | TRBD2 | TRBV27 | - | TGTGCCAGCAGCCTGAGCGTACTAGCGGGAGATACGCAGTATTTT | CASSLSVLAGDTQYF
TRBJ2-7 | 15 | - | TRBV6-5 | - | TGTGCCAGCAGTCCCCTAGCGCATTTCAACTACGAGCAGTACTTC | CASSPLAHFNYEQYF
TRBJ1-4 | 16 | - | TRBV27 | - | TGTGCCAGCAGTTACAGAGGGGGAGGGGACGGCGAAAAACTGTTTTTT | CASSYRGGGDGEKLFF
TRBJ1-1 | 15 | TRBD1 | TRBV9 | few | TGTGCCAGCAGCCCCCAGACAGGGGGGGACACTGAAGCTTTCTTT | CASSPQTGGDTEAFF
TRBJ2-7 | 12 | - | TRBV28 | - | TGTGCCAGCAGTTTTTCCCCATACGAGCAGTACTTC | CASSFSPYEQYF
TRBJ1-5 | 14 | - | TRBV27 | - | TGTGCCAGCAAAATTGGGGGTAGCAATCAGCCCCAGCATTTT | CASKIGGSNQPQHF
TRBJ2-7 | 15 | TRBD1 | TRBV5-1 | once | TGCGCCAGCAGCTTGGGACAGGGGGTGATGTACGAGCAGTACTTC | CASSLGQGVMYEQYF
TRBJ1-2 | 13 | - | TRBV2 | - | TGTGCCAGCAGGCCGGCTGGGCACACTGACTACACCTTC | CASRPAGHTDYTF
TRBJ2-7 | 13 | - | TRBV28 | - | TGTGCCAGCATGAGACGCGCCTCCTACGAGCAGTACTTC | CASMRRASYEQYF
TRBJ2-3 | 16 | - | TRBV15 | - | TGTGCCACCAGCAGATACCCAGATCCGACCACAGATACGCAGTATTTT | CATSRYPDPTTDTQYF
TRBJ2-7 | 16 | TRBD2 | TRBV6-5 | - | TGTGCCAGCAGTTTTGGACTAGCCGAAAGCTCCTACGAGCAGTACTTC | CASSFGLAESSYEQYF
TRBJ2-1 | 18 | TRBD2 | TRBV28 | - | TGTGCCAGCAGTTTTCTCGAGACTAGCGGGGGATCCTACAATGAGCAGTTCTTC | CASSFLETSGGSYNEQFF
TRBJ2-5 | 14 | TRBD1 | TRBV27 | - | TGTGCCAGCAGGAGGACAGGGAGAGAGGAGACCCAGTACTTC | CASRRTGREETQYF
TRBJ2-2 | 15 | - | TRBV28 | - | TGTGCCAGCCGAACGTCGAGGGCACACACCGGGGAGCTGTTTTTT | CASRTSRAHTGELFF
TRBJ2-7 | 17 | TRBD2 | TRBV4-1 | - | TGCGCCAGCAGCCAAGAGGGGAGCGGGAGCCCCCCCTACGAGCAGTACTTC | CASSQEGSGSPPYEQYF
TRBJ2-2 | 16 | TRBD1 | TRBV27 | - | TGTGCCAGCAGAGGATGGACAGGGCCGAACACCGGGGAGCTGTTTTTT | CASRGWTGPNTGELFF
TRBJ1-2 | 17 | - | TRBV7-9 | - | TGTGCCAGCAGCTTAAACTATGGCGGGGACACTCACTATGGCTACACCTTC | CASSLNYGGDTHYGYTF
TRBJ1-4 | 19 | - | TRBV10-3 | - | TGTGCCATCAGCGACCCCACCCTTTTGTTGTCTGCAACTAATGAAAAACTGTTTTTT | CAISDPTLLLSATNEKLFF
TRBJ2-1 | 13 | - | TRBV27 | - | TGTGCCAGCAGTTCGGCCCCTTGGGGTGAGCAGTTCTTC | CASSSAPWGEQFF
TRBJ2-5 | 13 | TRBD2 | TRBV28 | - | TGTGCCAGCAGGTTCGCGGGAGGAGAGACCCAGTACTTC | CASRFAGGETQYF
TRBJ1-1 | 15 | - | TRBV27 | - | TGTGCCAGCAGGACCATCTCATCGGGGGGCACTGAAGCTTTCTTT | CASRTISSGGTEAFF
TRBJ2-7 | 13 | - | TRBV27 | - | TGTGCCAGCAGTTTTGGGGGCGGCTACGAGCAGTACTTC | CASSFGGGYEQYF
TRBJ2-1 | 15 | TRBD1 | TRBV5-6 | - | TGTGCCAGCAGCCTTTGGACAGGCGCGTGGGGTGAGCAGTTCTTC | CASSLWTGAWGEQFF
TRBJ2-2 | 13 | - | TRBV19 | - | TGTGCCGTAGTACGGGCGAACACCGGGGAGCTGTTTTTT | CAVVRANTGELFF
TRBJ1-5 | 14 | - | TRBV6-5 | - | TGTGCCAGCAGTTACCGGGAAAGCAATCAGCCCCAGCATTTT | CASSYRESNQPQHF
TRBJ2-2 | 13 | - | TRBV6-1 | - | TGTGCCGGCCGGGACTCATACACCGGGGAGCTGTTTTTT | CAGRDSYTGELFF
TRBJ1-2 | 13 | - | TRBV29-1 | - | TGCAGCGTTGAGCAGTTGTTCGGATATGGCTACACCTTC | CSVEQLFGYGYTF
TRBJ2-7 | 17 | - | TRBV5-5 | - | TGTGCCAGCAGCTTGGCCGGCAGGGCAAACTTTCTTGTCGAGCAGTACTTC | CASSLAGRANFLVEQYF
TRBJ2-3 | 16 | TRBD2 | TRBV10-1 | - | TGCGCCAGCAGTGAGCTAGCGGGAGAGAACACAGATACGCAGTATTTT | CASSELAGENTDTQYF
TRBJ2-3 | 15 | TRBD2 | TRBV27 | - | TGTGCCAGCAGTTCGCTAGCGGGAGTGACAGATACGCAGTATTTT | CASSSLAGVTDTQYF
TRBJ2-3 | 15 | TRBD2 | TRBV19 | - | TGTGCCAGTAGTGAGACTAGCGGTGTGGGAGATACGCAGTATTTT | CASSETSGVGDTQYF
TRBJ1-4 | 11 | - | TRBV20-1 | - | TGCAGTGCTAGTTCGTGGGAAAAACTGTTTTTT | CSASSWEKLFF
TRBJ2-2 | 14 | - | TRBV19 | - | TGTGCCAGTAGTATAGGGCCCATTGGCGGGGAGCTGTTTTTT | CASSIGPIGGELFF
TRBJ2-1 | 13 | TRBD2 | TRBV13 | - | TGTGCCAGCAGCTTAGCGGGAGGGAATGAGCAGTTCTTC | CASSLAGGNEQFF
TRBJ2-5 | 17 | TRBD2 | TRBV4-1 | - | TGCGCCAGCAGCCAAGCGCTAGCGGGAGGCCCTTTAGGTGAGCAGTACTTC | CASSQALAGGPLGEQYF
TRBJ2-7 | 13 | - | TRBV7-6 | - | TGTGCCAGCAGCTTAGCATCGACCTACGAGCAGTACTTC | CASSLASTYEQYF